The 18 T cell receptor beta chains below all came from one sample that was sequenced in a study of blood T cells in healthy people across ages. For the second PCR, which ran for roughly 7 to 11 cycles, a sample-barcoded 5' primer and a J-beta primer mix were used. MiXCR was run by TCRdb on the 5' RACE reads, yielding one entry per CDR3 protein. Here the sample spans 1.5 million to 2 million distinct CDR3 sequences, about two fifths being singletons. The sequenced sample consisted of blood. The receptor source for this set is a human donor in good health.

The chain carries TRBV28 and TRBJ1-2, with 7 positions matching TRBD1. The CDR3 has 15 residues. CDR1 and CDR2 (germline): MDHEN, SYDVKM. J was trimmed by 4 bases and V by 11 bases; bases with no gene match: 16. The chain's CDR3 is CAGTSSGGGFYGYTF. In DNA, the CDR3 is TGTGCCGGCACCTCTTCAGGAGGGGGCTTCTATGGCTACACCTTC.

A note on this clonotype: At one end, the junction sequence differs from germline, possibly due to a read error. V is TRBV4-1 and J is TRBJ1-2, with a weak D call TRBD1 (5 bases). Germline V lookup: CDR1 MGHRA, CDR2 YSYEKL. The CDR3 consists of 13 residues. CDR3 sequence reads: CAGSQGASYGYTF. In DNA, the CDR3 is TGCGCCGGCAGCCAAGGGGCGAGCTATGGCTACACCTTC.

This rearrangement joins TRBV9 to TRBJ2-2; 7 bases fit TRBD2. The CDR3 length is 17 residues. Germline CDR1 reads SGDLS; CDR2 reads YYNGEE. Trimming at V came to 3 bases and at J to 1 base, leaving 9 bases not matched to a gene. The CDR3 here is CASSASAAGVNTGELFF. The CDR3 DNA sequence: TGTGCCAGCAGCGCGTCGGCTGCGGGGGTGAACACCGGGGAGCTGTTTTTT.

This clonotype occurred a few times. The rearrangement joins TRBV3-1 to TRBJ2-1, with 15 bases aligning to TRBD2. There are 18 residues in the CDR3. The ends lost 0 bases at V and 7 bases at J; junction bases unmatched: 7. Germline assignment: CDR1 LGHDT and CDR2 YNNKEL (reference sequence). In DNA, the CDR3 is TGTGCCAGCAGCCAAGATGGGACTAGCGGGGGGCAGGGGAATGAGCAGTTCTTC. Translating gives CASSQDGTSGGQGNEQFF.

The chain combines TRBV20-1 with TRBJ1-1; D ambiguous. Germline CDR1 and CDR2: DFQATT and SNEGSKA (reference sequence). The CDR3 is made up of 11 amino acids. The V and J ends lost 4 bases and 6 bases respectively, with 9 bases between them. The CDR3 protein is CSAKWGSEAFF. The CDR3 nucleotides are TGCAGTGCTAAGTGGGGTTCTGAAGCTTTCTTT.

This clonotype was recorded a few times. This rearrangement joins TRBV5-1 to TRBJ2-5; D is possibly TRBD2 (6 bases). Trimming took 3 bases from V and 2 from J, leaving 14 bases between them. CDR3 length equals 15 residues. Germline V gene sequence: CDR1 SGHRS, CDR2 YFSETQ. As DNA, the CDR3 is TGCGCCAGCAGCTACACGGGACTGAAACAAGAGACCCAGTACTTC. This encodes CASSYTGLKQETQYF.

This clonotype came up once. The chain recombines TRBV4-1 with TRBJ2-7; D is perhaps TRBD1 (6 bases). This CDR3 has 15 residues. Trimming took 6 bases from V and 7 from J, leaving 22 bases between them. Germline loops: CDR1 MGHRA, CDR2 YSYEKL. The CDR3 sequence is CASRPRVAPRGEQYF. CDR3 DNA: TGCGCCAGCAGACCCCGGGTTGCGCCTAGGGGGGAGCAGTACTTC.

This chain uses TRBV20-1 with TRBJ2-7; a weak D match, TRBD1 (5 bases). Germline assignment: CDR1 DFQATT and CDR2 SNEGSKA (reference sequence). The CDR3 runs to 13 residues. For the CDR3, the DNA is TGCAGGACCGACAGCCGAGCCCCCTACGAGCAGTACTTC. Translation gives CRTDSRAPYEQYF.

In this sample, this clonotype turned up a few times. CDR3 DNA sequence: TGTGCCAGCAGCGTAGAGGGCAGGGGATCTTCACCCCTCCACTTT. This codes for CASSVEGRGSSPLHF. The chain employs TRBV9 and TRBJ1-6, with D possibly being TRBD1 (6 bases). V gave up 0 bases and J gave up 9 bases, with 13 bases separating them. The CDR3 sequence is 15 residues long. CDR1 is SGDLS and CDR2 is YYNGEE in the germline V gene.

The chain links TRBV28 to TRBJ1-2, with D possibly TRBD1 on 6 matching bases. Germline CDR1 is MDHEN and CDR2 is SYDVKM. Trimming stripped 6 bases from V and 8 bases from J, with 22 bases between. The CDR3 has 15 residues. CDR3 DNA: TGTGCCAGCAGAGAATCCGCTTGGATAGGACAGGGCTACACCTTC. Amino acids: CASRESAWIGQGYTF.

This clonotype was detected a few times. V and J are TRBV3-1 and TRBJ2-7; tentative D call: TRBD1 (5 bases). The germline V gene encodes CDR1 LGHDT and CDR2 YNNKEL (reference sequence). The CDR3 covers 14 residues. Trimming pared 1 base from V and 2 bases from J, leaving 9 bases between. CDR3 coding DNA: TGTGCCAGCAGCCAAGTGGACACAACCTACGAGCAGTACTTC. Amino acid sequence: CASSQVDTTYEQYF.

The V and J genes are TRBV5-4 and TRBJ1-2, with D possibly being TRBD1 (6 bases). Trimming removed 4 bases from V and 6 bases from J, with 28 bases in between. Germline lookup yields CDR1 SGHNT and CDR2 YYREEE (reference sequence). CDR3 size: 18 residues. The chain's CDR3 is CASSPSGPGGGLKDGYTF. DNA of the CDR3: TGTGCCAGCAGCCCTTCAGGGCCGGGAGGGGGGCTTAAGGATGGCTACACCTTC.

The chain employs TRBV5-1 and TRBJ2-6; possibly TRBD1 for D (6 bases). CDR3 size: 17 residues. The V gene's germline CDR1 is SGHRS and CDR2 YFSETQ. Trimming removed 0 bases from V and 0 bases from J, with 10 bases in between. CDR3 DNA: TGCGCCAGCAGCTTGGCAGGGACAAGCTCTGGGGCCAACGTCCTGACTTTC. Its translation: CASSLAGTSSGANVLTF.

The chain joins TRBV4-2 to TRBJ2-7, with D perhaps matching TRBD2 (5 bases). Deletions cut 1 base from V and 0 bases from J, with 19 bases between. The CDR3 is 18 amino acids. The V gene's germline CDR1 is LGHNA and CDR2 YNFKEQ. The CDR3 is CASSQATRSGGFSYEQYF. CDR3 nucleotides: TGTGCCAGCAGCCAAGCGACCCGGTCGGGCGGGTTCTCCTACGAGCAGTACTTC.

The V gene is TRBV7-2, the J gene TRBJ1-2; D is possibly TRBD1 (6 bases). The V end lost 5 bases, the J end lost 5 bases, and 18 bases lay between the germline ends. CDR3 length: 15 amino acids. In germline, CDR1 is SGHTA, CDR2 FQGNSA. The CDR3 sequence: CASSQRDTPLYGYTF. For the CDR3, the DNA is TGTGCCAGCAGCCAGCGGGACACTCCTCTGTATGGCTACACCTTC.

The chain employs TRBV29-1 and TRBJ2-1; D is ambiguous. The CDR3 runs to 13 residues. V was trimmed by 7 bases and J by 13 bases, leaving 23 bases between them. Germline-derived CDR1 and CDR2 are SQVTM and ANQGSEA. As DNA, the CDR3 is TGCAGCGCCCGACCCCATACTTTCCCCATCCAGTTCTTC. It yields the protein CSARPHTFPIQFF.

This clonotype was counted a single time. The rearrangement uses TRBV4-1 and TRBJ2-7; TRBD2 matches at 9 bases. Germline CDR1 and CDR2: MGHRA and YSYEKL. After removal of 1 base from V and 3 bases from J, the junction contained 4 bases not matched to a gene. There are 15 residues in the CDR3. The DNA of the CDR3 is TGCGCCAGCAGCCAAGTCCTAGCGGGGTACTACGAGCAGTACTTC. Translating gives CASSQVLAGYYEQYF.

The chain carries TRBV29-1 and TRBJ2-5, with D perhaps assigned TRBD1 or TRBD2 (5 bases each). CDR3 length: 15 residues. Trimming pared 8 bases from V and 5 bases from J, leaving 24 bases between. CDR1 and CDR2 from the germline V gene are SQVTM and ANQGSEA. The CDR3 loop reads CSSLGGLLWGETQYF. The DNA of the CDR3 is TGCAGCTCCCTGGGTGGTCTCCTATGGGGGGAGACCCAGTACTTC.